This T cell receptor (beta chain) is drawn from a study of blood T cell repertoires in COVID-19. Across the whole study: Some COVID-19 samples were acute and others convalescent; all came from the United States, Italy and Spain. Nucleic acid was either cDNA or gDNA, and it came from T cells, B-cell-depleted T cells, or PBMCs.

Clones were sequenced by immunoSEQ multiplex PCR, and TCRdb holds only the in-frame ones, with some missing. Among 300,000 to 350,000 clones listed, 87% were seen once. The length of the CDR3 is 15 residues. Germline V gene sequence: CDR1 SNHLY, CDR2 FYNNEI. The ends were cut back, 6 bases at V and 0 bases at J, with 12 bases in the middle. Specimen: peripheral blood. The chain joins TRBV2 to TRBJ1-3; perhaps TRBD1 as D (6 bases). The source is a man younger than 30 with active or convalescent COVID-19. CDR3: CASSPQGVSGNTIYF. The CDR3 DNA is TGTGCCAGCAGCCCACAGGGAGTCTCTGGAAACACCATATATTTT. Using reference TRBV2 and TRBJ1-3 for the parts outside the CDR3, the full variable domain is EPEVTQTPSHQVTQMGQEVILRCVPISNHLYFYWYRQILGQKVEFLVSFYNNEISEKSEIFDDQFSVERPDGSNFTLKIRSTKLEDSAMYFCASSPQGVSGNTIYFGEGSWLTVV.